This T cell receptor (beta chain) was sequenced in a study of shared clonotypes between healthy human individuals. Study-wide context: Aged between 18 and 49, the donors were a couple of women and a few men. Study results and caveats: Investigators collected only blood, and repertoires in tissues likely differ.

As for this clone: Its antigen is currently unknown.

There are 11 residues in the CDR3. V shed 4 bases and J shed 2 bases, with 3 bases lying between them. Germline CDR1 is SQVTM and CDR2 is ANQGSEA. Study processing details: Junction-only immunoSEQ sequences carried no quality scores, so filtering differed. Assay used: immunoSEQ multiplex PCR; TCRdb lists only in-frame clones, some missing. The DNA was the basis for D and trimming; V, J and clone size are from that table. The data hold 500,000 or so clones, with about 96% observed a single time. Donors, without exception, were Caucasian adults residing in Nashville, Tennessee. The TCR was taken from a woman in her twenties or thirties in good health. The sample consisted of naive CD4+ T cells sorted from blood. The subset: CD45RA+ positively selected. The genes are TRBV29-1 and TRBJ2-1; D remains unclear. CDR3 bases: TGCAGCGTTGTTCCCTACAATGAGCAGTTCTTC. It translates to CSVVPYNEQFF.